Detailed here is one TCR beta chain. This specimen comes from a study of blood T cells in healthy people across ages. It was with a sample-barcoded 5' primer and a J-beta primer mix that a second PCR of roughly 6 to 12 cycles was run. Each CDR3 protein gets one entry after TCRdb re-called the 5' RACE reads with MiXCR. Found here are roughly 800,000 distinct CDR3 sequences, roughly 64% of them singletons; the top ten hold over 20%. Germline assignment: CDR1 MNHEY and CDR2 SVGAGI. This CDR3 is built from 13 residues. The source of this sequence is a man younger than 45 in good health. Sequenced: blood. The chain is built from TRBV6-5 and TRBJ2-5, with D possibly being TRBD1 (6 bases). The closer fit of TRBJ2-7 to the DNA end suggests the J call may be wrong. The DNA for the CDR3 is TGTGCCAGCCGCCGCATGGGGGCTCACGAGCAGTACTTC. This sequence encodes CASRRMGAHEQYF.